This TCR beta chain was captured in a study of blood T cell repertoires in COVID-19 (dated by TCRdb to the early 2020s). Notes on the research overall: The collaborator samples originated in the United States, Italy and Spain and spanned the acute and convalescent phases of COVID-19. Where available, HLA class I and class II types were taken from metadata supplied by the sample provider and were not determined by assay-based typing. A de-identified subject ID, COVID-19 status, age in years and sex were almost always included in the sample metadata. Samples were obtained from the ongoing ImmuneRACE study (first 160 participants) and from over a thousand subjects provided by 6 global collaborators. The prospective study material was composed of cDNA or gDNA derived from T cells, B-cell-depleted T cells, or PBMCs. The repertoires were released in a freely available public database intended as a resource for research on the immune response to SARS-CoV-2. The dataset comprised deeply sampled blood TCRbeta repertoires from subjects exposed to, actively infected with, or recovered from COVID-19.

The immunoSEQ Assay, a bias-controlled multiplex PCR, was used to amplify TCRbeta CDR3 regions from genomic DNA. Processing in the source paper ran as follows. Within the assay, amplification of reference gene primers was used to estimate how many nucleated cells each sample contained. Sequence reads were collapsed and filtered to measure the absolute abundance of every unique TCRbeta CDR3 rearrangement. For each sample, productive Simpson clonality was calculated by taking the square root of Simpson's diversity index across productive rearrangements. The source is immuneACCESS, and TCRdb retained only in-frame sequences with V and J called. Part of the clones is not carried over; for the studies checked, unresolved V genes explain less than half of this, and the remainder is unexplained. The V and J calls and clone size come from that table; D and trimming were worked out from the DNA. Recorded for this sample are 95,000 to 120,000 clones; more than 75% of them occurred a single time. Of the sample, around 8% falls within the top ten clones.

A note on this clone: The antigen this receptor binds is unknown. No much larger clone exists at a distance of one base, and base qualities are not known.

CDR1 and CDR2 were assigned from the germline V gene as SGHTA and FQGNSA. The germline V and J ends show losses of 1 base and 7 bases respectively, and no gene match explains 13 bases of the junction. The CDR3 has 18 amino acids, counting the end cysteine and phenylalanine. Just the 54-base CDR3 DNA is kept, in frame starting at base 1. The paper as a whole reports these results and caveats: Clinical and demographic metadata were provided uncurated, with the amount varying by source and participant.

Collaborating institutions collected whole blood in K2EDTA tubes following their own protocols. For TCRbeta analysis, collaborators shipped samples in one of three forms: frozen whole blood, isolated PBMCs, or DNA extracted from either of those sample types. The receptor was derived from a woman aged 40-49 years with acute or convalescent COVID-19. The material sequenced was peripheral blood. Recombination connected TRBV7-2 to TRBJ1-6, with 7 bases in between that match TRBD1. Here the CDR3 is given as CASSLVPRVRGWNSPLHF. The bases are TGTGCCAGCAGCTTAGTTCCTAGGGTCAGGGGGTGGAATTCACCCCTCCACTTT.